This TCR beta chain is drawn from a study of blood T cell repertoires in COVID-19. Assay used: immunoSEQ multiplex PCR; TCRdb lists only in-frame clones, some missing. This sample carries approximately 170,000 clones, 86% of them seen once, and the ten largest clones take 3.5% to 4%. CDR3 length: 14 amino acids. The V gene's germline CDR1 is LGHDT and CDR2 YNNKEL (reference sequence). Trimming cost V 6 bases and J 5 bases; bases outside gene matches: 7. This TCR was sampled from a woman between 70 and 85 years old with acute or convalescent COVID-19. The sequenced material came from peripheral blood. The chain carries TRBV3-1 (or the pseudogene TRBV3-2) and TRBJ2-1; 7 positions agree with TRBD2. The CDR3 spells CASSAGEVNNEQFF. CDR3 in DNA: TGTGCCAGCAGTGCGGGAGAGGTCAACAATGAGCAGTTCTTC.